The 10 T cell receptor beta chains in this list originate from one sample, sequenced in a study of memory CD4+ T cells and cytomegalovirus serostatus. Assay: immunoSEQ multiplex PCR; the TCRdb copy retains only in-frame clones and omits some. The table has 50,000 to 65,000 clones, 60% to 75% seen once. Single viable CD3+CD4+CD8-CD45RO+ cells were sorted as the memory CD4+ T cells. Sequences were obtained from memory CD4+ T cells from blood. The receptors here all came from an adult in good health and CMV-seropositive.

The J gene is TRBJ2-5, the V gene TRBV29-1; 8 bases agree with TRBD1. The CDR3 totals 13 residues. Germline CDR1 and CDR2: SQVTM and ANQGSEA. The CDR3 spells CGADRGSGETQYF. In DNA, the CDR3 is TGCGGCGCTGACAGGGGAAGTGGGGAGACCCAGTACTTC.

The chain links TRBV11-2 to TRBJ2-1; D remains unclear. Trimming left V 1 base short and J 8 bases short, with 12 bases between. The length of the CDR3 is 14 residues. The germline CDR1 and CDR2 sequences are SGHAT and FQNNGV. The CDR3 spells CASSLGNSNDEQFF. CDR3 DNA: TGTGCCAGCAGCTTAGGCAATAGTAACGATGAGCAGTTCTTC. Drawing the rest from reference TRBV11-2 and TRBJ2-1, the complete variable domain is EAGVAQSPRYKIIEKRQSVAFWCNPISGHATLYWYQQILGQGPKLLIQFQNNGVVDDSQLPKDRFSAERLKGVDSTLKIQPAKLEDSAVYLCASSLGNSNDEQFFGPGTRLTVL.

This clone turned up a few times. The gene calls are TRBV2 and TRBJ1-2, with D possibly matching TRBD1 (5 bases). Trimming took 8 bases from V and 2 from J, leaving 12 bases between them. The CDR3 has 13 amino acids. Germline values: CDR1 SNHLY, CDR2 FYNNEI. In DNA, the CDR3 is TGTGCCAGCCGGGGCCGAGGGAACTATGGCTACACCTTC. Its protein is CASRGRGNYGYTF. Full variable domain (remainder filled in from reference TRBV2 and TRBJ1-2): EPEVTQTPSHQVTQMGQEVILRCVPISNHLYFYWYRQILGQKVEFLVSFYNNEISEKSEIFDDQFSVERPDGSNFTLKIRSTKLEDSAMYFCASRGRGNYGYTFGSGTRLTVV.

This rearrangement joins TRBV5-4 to TRBJ2-4; D perhaps matches TRBD2 (5 bases). The V end was cut by 2 bases, the J end by 7 bases, with 10 bases between. The CDR3 has 13 residues. Germline-derived CDR1 and CDR2 are SGHNT and YYREEE (reference sequence). CDR3 region: CASSFGERNIQYF. The CDR3 DNA reads TGTGCCAGCAGCTTTGGGGAGCGCAACATTCAGTACTTC.

This chain uses TRBV7-3 with TRBJ2-5, with 8 bases that match TRBD1. Germline CDR1 and CDR2: SGHTA and FQGTGA. The CDR3 is 13 residues long. V was clipped by 5 bases and J by 5 bases; unmatched bases: 4. CDR3 nucleotide sequence: TGTGCCAGCAGCGCTCCAGGGGGCGAGACCCAGTACTTC. As protein: CASSAPGGETQYF.

The chain's CDR3 is CASSEGSSGRFETQYF. The DNA of the CDR3 is TGTGCCAGCAGTGAAGGGTCCAGCGGGAGATTCGAGACCCAGTACTTC. The rearrangement uses TRBV6-1 and TRBJ2-5, with 8 bases fitting TRBD2. Germline lookup yields CDR1 MNHNS and CDR2 SASEGT. Trimming at V came to 1 base and at J to 5 bases, leaving 9 bases not matched to a gene. This CDR3 has 16 residues.

The chain carries TRBV28 and TRBJ2-1; D uncertain. Trimming removed 9 bases at V and 0 bases at J, with 12 bases between. The CDR3 is 14 amino acids. CDR1 is MDHEN, CDR2 SYDVKM, per germline. CDR3 nucleotides: TGTGCCAGTCACAGTTCGAGCTCCTACAATGAGCAGTTCTTC. Translating gives CASHSSSSYNEQFF.

The V gene is TRBV28, the J gene TRBJ1-3; D gene uncertain. Germline-derived CDR1 and CDR2 are MDHEN and SYDVKM. The CDR3 extends over 13 amino acids. V was cut by 10 bases and J by 1 base, with 11 bases left in between. The CDR3, as DNA: TGTGCCACCTACCGGAATTCTGGAAACACCATATATTTT. Translation gives CATYRNSGNTIYF.

This clone was observed a few times. This same CDR3 is encoded by further DNA sequences in the sample. The CDR3: CASSSGYSNQPQHF. In DNA form, the CDR3 reads TGTGCCAGCAGTTCCGGATATAGCAATCAGCCCCAGCATTTT. This chain links TRBV6-6 with TRBJ1-5; D remains ambiguous. The V gene's germline CDR1 is MNHNY and CDR2 SVGAGI (reference sequence). Trimming pared 4 bases from V and 0 bases from J, leaving 7 bases between. The CDR3 contains 14 residues.

CDR3 sequence (DNA): TGTGCCAGCAGCGCGACAGGGGGCGCGGCCGGGGAGCTGTTTTTT. The encoded protein is CASSATGGAAGELFF. This chain links TRBV9 with TRBJ2-2, with 10 bases aligning to TRBD1. Germline trimming cut 3 bases from V and 6 bases from J; bases unmatched to any gene: 5. Germline loops: CDR1 SGDLS, CDR2 YYNGEE. CDR3 length: 15 residues.